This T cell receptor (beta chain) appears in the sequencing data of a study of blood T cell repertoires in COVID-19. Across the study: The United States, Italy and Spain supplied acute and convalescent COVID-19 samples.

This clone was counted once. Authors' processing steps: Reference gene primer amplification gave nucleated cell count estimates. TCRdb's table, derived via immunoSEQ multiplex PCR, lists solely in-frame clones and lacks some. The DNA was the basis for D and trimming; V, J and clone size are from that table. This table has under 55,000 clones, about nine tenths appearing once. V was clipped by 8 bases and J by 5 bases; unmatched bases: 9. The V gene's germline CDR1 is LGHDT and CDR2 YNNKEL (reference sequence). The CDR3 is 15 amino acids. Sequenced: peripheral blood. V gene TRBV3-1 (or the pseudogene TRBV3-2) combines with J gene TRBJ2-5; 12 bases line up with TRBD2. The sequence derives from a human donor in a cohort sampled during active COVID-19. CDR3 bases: TGTGCCAGCTCCCTGACTAGCGGGAGAAGGGAGACCCAGTACTTC. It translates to CASSLTSGRRETQYF.